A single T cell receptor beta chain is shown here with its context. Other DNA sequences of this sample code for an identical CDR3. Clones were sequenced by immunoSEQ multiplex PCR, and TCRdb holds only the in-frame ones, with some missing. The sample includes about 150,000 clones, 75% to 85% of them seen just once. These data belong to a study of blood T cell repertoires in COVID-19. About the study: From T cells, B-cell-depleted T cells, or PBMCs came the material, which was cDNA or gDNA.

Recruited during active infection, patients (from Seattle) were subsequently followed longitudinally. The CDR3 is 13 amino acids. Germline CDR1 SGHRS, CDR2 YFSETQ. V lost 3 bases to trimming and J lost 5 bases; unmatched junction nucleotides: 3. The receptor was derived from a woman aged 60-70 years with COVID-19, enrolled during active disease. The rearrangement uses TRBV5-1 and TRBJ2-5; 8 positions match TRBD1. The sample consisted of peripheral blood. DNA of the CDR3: TGCGCCAGCAGCTCGGACAGGGCGGAGACCCAGTACTTC. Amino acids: CASSSDRAETQYF.